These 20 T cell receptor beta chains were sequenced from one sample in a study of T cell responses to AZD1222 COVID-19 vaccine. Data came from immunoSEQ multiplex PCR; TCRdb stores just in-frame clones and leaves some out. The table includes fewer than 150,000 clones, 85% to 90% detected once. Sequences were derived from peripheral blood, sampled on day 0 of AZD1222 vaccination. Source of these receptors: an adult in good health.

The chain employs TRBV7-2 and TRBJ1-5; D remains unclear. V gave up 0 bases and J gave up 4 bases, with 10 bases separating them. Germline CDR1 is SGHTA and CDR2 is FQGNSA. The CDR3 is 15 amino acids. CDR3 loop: CASSLAAYGNQPQHF. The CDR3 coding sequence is TGTGCCAGCAGCTTAGCTGCATACGGGAATCAGCCCCAGCATTTT.

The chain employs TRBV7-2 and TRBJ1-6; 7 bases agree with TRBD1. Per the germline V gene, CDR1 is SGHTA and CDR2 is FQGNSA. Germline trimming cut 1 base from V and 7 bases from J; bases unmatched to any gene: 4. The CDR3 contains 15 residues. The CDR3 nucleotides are TGTGCCAGCAGCTTAGTCGCAGGGGGGAATTCACCCCTCCACTTT. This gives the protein CASSLVAGGNSPLHF.

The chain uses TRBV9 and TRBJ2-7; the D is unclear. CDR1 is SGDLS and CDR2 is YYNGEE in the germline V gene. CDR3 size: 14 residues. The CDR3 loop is CAALRPIWDYEQYF. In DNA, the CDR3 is TGTGCAGCTTTGCGGCCCATTTGGGACTACGAGCAGTACTTC.

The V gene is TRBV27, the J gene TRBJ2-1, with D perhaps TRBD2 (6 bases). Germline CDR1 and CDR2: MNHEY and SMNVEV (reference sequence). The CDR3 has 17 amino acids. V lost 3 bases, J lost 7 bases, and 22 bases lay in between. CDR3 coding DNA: TGTGCCAGCAGTTTTCTTCCCAAATTTGCTAGCGAAAATGAGCAGTTCTTC. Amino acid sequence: CASSFLPKFASENEQFF.

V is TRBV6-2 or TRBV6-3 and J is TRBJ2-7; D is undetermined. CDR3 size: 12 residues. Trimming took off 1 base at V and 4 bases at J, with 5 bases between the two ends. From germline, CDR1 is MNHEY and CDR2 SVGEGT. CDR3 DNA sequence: TGTGCCAGCAGTTACTGGGGTTACGAGCAGTACTTC. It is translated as CASSYWGYEQYF.

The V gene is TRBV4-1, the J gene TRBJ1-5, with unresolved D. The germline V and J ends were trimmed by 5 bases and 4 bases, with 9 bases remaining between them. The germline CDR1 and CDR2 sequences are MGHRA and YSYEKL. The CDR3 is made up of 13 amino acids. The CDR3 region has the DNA TGCGCCAGCAGCGTCGACGGGAATCAGCCCCAGCATTTT. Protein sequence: CASSVDGNQPQHF.

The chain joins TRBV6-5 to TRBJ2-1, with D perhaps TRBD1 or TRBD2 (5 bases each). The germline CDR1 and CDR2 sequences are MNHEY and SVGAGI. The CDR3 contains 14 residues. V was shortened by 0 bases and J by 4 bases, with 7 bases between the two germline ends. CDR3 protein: CASSYSGDYNEQFF. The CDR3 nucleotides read TGTGCCAGCAGTTACTCGGGGGATTACAATGAGCAGTTCTTC.

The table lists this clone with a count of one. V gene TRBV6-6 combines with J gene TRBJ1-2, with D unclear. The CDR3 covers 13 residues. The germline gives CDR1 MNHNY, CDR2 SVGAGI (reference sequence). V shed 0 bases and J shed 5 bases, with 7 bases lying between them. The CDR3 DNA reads TGTGCCAGCAGTTACTCGCGAAGATATGGCTACACCTTC. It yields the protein CASSYSRRYGYTF.

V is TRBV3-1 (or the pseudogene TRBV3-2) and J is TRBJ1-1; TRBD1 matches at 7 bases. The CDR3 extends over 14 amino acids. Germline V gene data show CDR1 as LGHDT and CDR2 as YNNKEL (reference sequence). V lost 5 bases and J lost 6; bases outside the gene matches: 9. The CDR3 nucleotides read TGTGCCAGCAGCGCAAAGGGACAGTCGGCTGAAGCTTTCTTT. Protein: CASSAKGQSAEAFF.

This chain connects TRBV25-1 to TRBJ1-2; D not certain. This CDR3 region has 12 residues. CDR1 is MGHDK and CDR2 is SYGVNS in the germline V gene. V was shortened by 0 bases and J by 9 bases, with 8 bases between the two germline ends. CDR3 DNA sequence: TGTGCCAGCAGTGAATATCATTTAAGCTACACCTTC. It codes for CASSEYHLSYTF.

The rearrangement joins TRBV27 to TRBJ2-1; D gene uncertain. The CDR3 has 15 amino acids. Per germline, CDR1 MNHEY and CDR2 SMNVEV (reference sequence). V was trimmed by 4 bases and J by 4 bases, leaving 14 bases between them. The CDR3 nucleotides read TGTGCCAGCAGTTCGCATGGCACTTCATACAATGAGCAGTTCTTC. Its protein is CASSSHGTSYNEQFF.

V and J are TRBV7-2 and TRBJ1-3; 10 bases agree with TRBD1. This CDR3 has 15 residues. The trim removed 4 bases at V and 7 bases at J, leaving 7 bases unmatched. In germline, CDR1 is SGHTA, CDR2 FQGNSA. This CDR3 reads CASSSPDRGGNTIYF. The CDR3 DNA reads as TGTGCCAGCAGCTCCCCGGACAGGGGGGGGAACACCATATATTTT.

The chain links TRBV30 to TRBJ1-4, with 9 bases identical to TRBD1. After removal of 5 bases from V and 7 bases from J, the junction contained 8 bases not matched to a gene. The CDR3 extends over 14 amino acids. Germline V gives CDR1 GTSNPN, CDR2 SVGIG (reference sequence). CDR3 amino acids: CAWEQGAGGEKLFF. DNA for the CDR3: TGTGCCTGGGAACAGGGGGCTGGTGGTGAAAAACTGTTTTTT. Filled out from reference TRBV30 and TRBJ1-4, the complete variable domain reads SQTIHQWPATLVQPVGSPLSLECTVEGTSNPNLYWYRQAAGRGLQLLFYSVGIGQISSEVPQNLSASRPQDRQFILSSKKLLLSDSGFYLCAWEQGAGGEKLFFGSGTQLSVL.

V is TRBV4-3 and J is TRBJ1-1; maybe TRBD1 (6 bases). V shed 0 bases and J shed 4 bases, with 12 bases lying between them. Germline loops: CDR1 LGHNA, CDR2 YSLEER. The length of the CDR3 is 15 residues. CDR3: CASSQEGALFTEAFF. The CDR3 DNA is TGCGCCAGCAGCCAAGAGGGGGCCCTTTTCACTGAAGCTTTCTTT.

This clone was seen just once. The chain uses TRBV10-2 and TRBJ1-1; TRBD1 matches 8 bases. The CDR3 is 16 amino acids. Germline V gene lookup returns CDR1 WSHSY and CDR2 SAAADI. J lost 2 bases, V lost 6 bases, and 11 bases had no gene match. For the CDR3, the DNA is TGCGCCAGCAGCTTGTCGAGGACAGGGTTCAACACTGAAGCTTTCTTT. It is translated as CASSLSRTGFNTEAFF.

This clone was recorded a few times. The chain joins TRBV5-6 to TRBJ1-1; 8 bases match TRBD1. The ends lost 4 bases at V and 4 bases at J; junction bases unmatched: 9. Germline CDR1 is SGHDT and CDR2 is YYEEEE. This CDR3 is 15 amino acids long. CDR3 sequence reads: CASSISLTGATEAFF. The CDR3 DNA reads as TGTGCCAGCAGCATTAGTTTGACAGGGGCCACTGAAGCTTTCTTT.

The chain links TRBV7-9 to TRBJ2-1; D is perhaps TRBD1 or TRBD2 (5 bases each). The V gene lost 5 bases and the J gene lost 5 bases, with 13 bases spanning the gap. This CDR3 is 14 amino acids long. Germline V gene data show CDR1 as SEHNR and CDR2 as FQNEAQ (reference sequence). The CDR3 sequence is CASSPRGDDNEQFF. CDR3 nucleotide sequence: TGTGCCAGCAGCCCGCGTGGGGACGACAATGAGCAGTTCTTC.

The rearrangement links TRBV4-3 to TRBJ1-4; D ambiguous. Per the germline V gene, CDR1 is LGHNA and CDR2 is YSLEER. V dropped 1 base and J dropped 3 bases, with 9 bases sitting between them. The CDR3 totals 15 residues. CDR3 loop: CASSQVSGANEKLFF. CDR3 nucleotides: TGCGCCAGCAGCCAAGTGTCAGGCGCTAATGAAAAACTGTTTTTT.

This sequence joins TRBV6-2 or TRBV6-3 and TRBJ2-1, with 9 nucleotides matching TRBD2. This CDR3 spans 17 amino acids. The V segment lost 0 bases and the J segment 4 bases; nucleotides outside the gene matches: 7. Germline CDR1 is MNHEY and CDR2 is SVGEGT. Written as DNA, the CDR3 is TGTGCCAGCAGTTACTCACCGACTAGCGGAATTTACAATGAGCAGTTCTTC. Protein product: CASSYSPTSGIYNEQFF.

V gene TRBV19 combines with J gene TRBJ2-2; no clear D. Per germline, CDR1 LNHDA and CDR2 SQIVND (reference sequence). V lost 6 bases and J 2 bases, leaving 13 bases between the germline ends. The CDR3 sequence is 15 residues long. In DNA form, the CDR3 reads TGTGCCAGTAGGCGAGAGGCCGGCAACACCGGGGAGCTGTTTTTT. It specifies CASRREAGNTGELFF.